This TCR beta chain came from a study of control samples from healthy donors and cancer patients. In the case of this clone: One end of the junction varies from germline; a read error may be responsible.

The CDR3 totals 12 residues. The germline V gene has CDR1 MNHEY and CDR2 SMNVEV (reference sequence). The table came from immunoSEQ multiplex PCR; TCRdb's copy has only in-frame clones and leaves some out. Found here are roughly 220,000 clones, roughly 94% of them singletons; the top ten hold about 1.6%. The chain links TRBV27 to TRBJ2-7, with 7 positions matching TRBD1. The TCR was taken from a man in his forties or fifties in good health. Sequences were obtained from blood. Here the CDR3 reads CAGSSGGYEQYF. Here the CDR3 DNA reads TGTGCCGGCAGTTCAGGGGGCTACGAGCAGTACTTC.